There are a few counts of the clone carrying this T cell receptor beta chain. A junction end diverges from the germline sequence, so it may reflect a read error. The data stem from a study of identical twins. A universal primer site was added by template switching, and unique molecular identifiers were carried by the cDNA. TCRdb fed the 5' RACE reads into MiXCR, producing one record per CDR3 protein. Of hundreds of thousands of distinct CDR3 sequences in the sample, 20% to 30% were seen once. This CDR3 has 13 residues. CDR1 is DFQATT, CDR2 SNEGSKA, per germline (reference sequence). These data also formed part of another study, on T cells expressing NK-cell markers. That paper notes: Beta-chain profiling covered CD3+CD56+NKG2C+, CD3+CD56+NKG2C- and CD3+CD56-NKG2C+ sorted subsets.

This clonotype was sampled from a woman aged 18-29 years in good health. Material: CD4+ T cells sorted from blood. The chain carries TRBV20-1 and TRBJ2-6, with a weak D call TRBD1 (5 bases). The CDR3 protein is CSARRAGANVLTF. The CDR3 DNA reads as TGCAGTGCTAGAAGGGCTGGGGCCAACGTCCTGACCTTC.